This T cell receptor (beta chain) was observed in a study of shared clonotypes between healthy human individuals (dated by TCRdb to 2019 to 2021). Some background on the complete study: A couple of women and three men aged 18 to 49 years were included in the cohort. For each donor, CD4 naive and CD4 memory were each run on three plates, CD8 naive on two plates, and CD8 memory on one plate. To estimate repertoire size and how much clonotype sharing occurs between individuals, the study deeply sequenced the blood TCR repertoires of a handful of healthy adults. Libraries were prepared and TCR repertoires were sequenced by different laboratories using diverse techniques, in order to increase sequencing depth and limit assay-specific biases. Leukapheresis yielded between about 0.85 and 10 billion PBMCs per donor.

The paper as a whole reports these results and caveats: Pairwise subsampling led to the expectation that sequencing depth would affect the degree of clonotype sharing among donors. Sampling was limited to blood, and TCR repertoires in tissue likely differ from TCR repertoires in blood. Naive subsets generally had larger estimated clonotype richness than memory subsets. Sharing across a few donors was observed for approximately 5% of naive CD4, over 3% of naive CD8, roughly 2.4% of memory CD4, and roughly 0.4% of memory CD8 clonotypes. Because the study included a small number of donors, the genetic and exposure-history diversity represented was limited. Even with the large sequencing depth, rarefaction of the sorted-subset datasets indicated that sequencing was incomplete. Higher generation probabilities were observed for clonotypes shared by all four sorted-subset donors than for non-shared clonotypes.

CD8 naive samples were CD45RO-negative cells positively selected for CCR7, giving a CD45RA+CCR7+ population that excluded TemRA cells. The donors were healthy, HIV-negative adults who had no recently reported acute infections or vaccinations. All donors were Caucasian adults living in Nashville, Tennessee, USA. Blood was obtained by leukapheresis, after which PBMCs were separated by Ficoll-Histopaque density gradient centrifugation and cryopreserved in liquid nitrogen vapor phase. Analytical flow cytometry was used to check the purity and quantity of every magnetically sorted T cell population. From each sorted fraction, genomic DNA was isolated and quantified by UV absorbance on a Nanodrop 2000c. TCR CDR3 regions were amplified from genomic DNA by multiplex PCR using the deep immunoSEQ assay. For each cell subset, the extracted genomic DNA was distributed evenly across all wells of several immunoSEQ 96-well plates, and each plate served as one replicate. For sorted subsets, around 0.2 ug genomic DNA, equal to approximately 30,000 T cell genomes, was loaded into each replicate PCR. Purified libraries were measured with a Qubit 3.0 fluorometer, size-checked on a Bioanalyzer 2100, and measured again with the KAPA Library Quantification kit. Every immunoSEQ 96-well plate was sequenced on a dedicated single-read 150-cycle Illumina NextSeq 550 flow cell. As for how the authors treated the data: Because only junctional sequences without quality scores were contained in the immunoSEQ output, filtering matching that applied to full-length reads could not be performed. To assign V/J genes and CDR3, sequences were annotated using PyIR, a Python wrapper for IgBLAST v1.9, with IMGT germline references. Reads with weak V/J assignments (E-value above 1e-6), missing CDR3, stop codons, out-of-frame junctions, or ambiguous translated residues were removed. A V3J clonotype was defined by an identical inferred V gene, J gene, and CDR3 amino acid sequence. Percentage overlap between repertoires was computed as shared unique clonotypes divided by the size of the smaller repertoire. RTK rarefaction, the Chao1 estimator, and Recon v2.1 estimates of unobserved clonotypes were used to assess repertoire richness. For all TCRbeta clonotypes obtained by the gDNA method from a few donors, generation probabilities were computed with OLGA. TCRdb took this table from immuneACCESS and kept in-frame rearrangements with V and J called. Such tables lack part of the clones; where checked against another copy, unresolved V genes explain under half of the gap, and the rest is unexplained. The V and J calls and the clone size are those of that table, but D and trimming were determined from the DNA. For this sample the table gives some 2.1 million clones, of which less than 95% were detected only once. About 1.1% of the sample comes from the top ten.

Turning to this clone: Its recognized antigen is unknown. Base quality data are lacking; no much larger clone is found one base away.

Material for sequencing was naive CD8+ T cells sorted from blood. This specimen's cell subset or site label, per the study, means: CD45RA+CCR7+. The sequence came from a man younger than 35 in good health.

The CDR3 region: CASSPILLAEQETQYF. The sequenced DNA is TGTGCCAGCAGCCCCATTCTCTTAGCGGAGCAAGAGACCCAGTACTTC. The V and J genes are TRBV6-6 and TRBJ2-5, with a tentative D gene TRBD2 over 6 matching bases. V loses 6 bases, J loses 2 bases, and the germline ends lie 19 bases apart. CDR1 and CDR2 are drawn from the germline V gene (reference sequence): MNHNY, SVGAGI. The CDR3 has 16 amino acids, counting the end cysteine and phenylalanine. This entry keeps only the CDR3 DNA: 48 bases, framed from base 1.